There are a few counts of the clone carrying this T cell receptor (beta chain). Antigen specificity is unknown. These data are taken from a study of blood T cells in healthy people across ages. Turning to the study itself: T cells yielded about one barcoded beta molecule per two cells through template switching. Study-wide points: Estimates of total diversity, which came from one million sequenced T cells, were considered to be underestimates. Long-lived donors carried more naive CD4+ cells and greater diversity than aged donors.

Primed by a sample-barcoded 5' primer and a J-beta primer mix, a second PCR proceeded for about 6 to 11 cycles. A template-switch adaptor that had 12 random nucleotides put a tag on each cDNA molecule. TCRdb recomputed calls from the 5' RACE reads with MiXCR, one row per CDR3 protein. The sample shows hundreds of thousands of distinct CDR3 sequences, roughly 21% of them seen only once. V was clipped by 2 bases and J by 6 bases, with 10 bases between them. CDR1 and CDR2 from the germline V gene are SGHTA and FQGTGA. CDR3 length: 13 residues. The genes are TRBV7-3 and TRBJ1-1; D not certain. This TCR was sampled from a man in his sixties or seventies in good health. The specimen was blood. The CDR3 sequence: CASSLEGQAEAFF. As DNA, the CDR3 is TGTGCCAGCAGCTTAGAGGGCCAGGCTGAAGCTTTCTTT.